This TCR beta chain was identified in a study of blood T cell repertoires in COVID-19. Overall study: T cells, B-cell-depleted T cells, or PBMCs provided the cDNA or gDNA that served as material.

In the study's own analysis: The authors estimated nucleated cell counts from reference gene primer amplification. TCRdb's copy holds only in-frame clones and misses some; the assay was immunoSEQ multiplex PCR. V and J calls and clone size come straight from that table; D and trimming were deduced from the DNA. In the table there are nearly 400,000 clones, nearly 90% of which are singletons. Allocation to cohorts depended on clinical history reported by the participants. Donors of Cohort 3 who recovered were those that had two negative PCRs, clearance, or symptom resolution. The ends were cut back, 7 bases at V and 6 bases at J, with 15 bases in the middle. The CDR3 spans 13 residues.

The chain couples TRBV12-3 or TRBV12-4 to TRBJ1-2; no definite D call. What was sequenced was PBMCs or T cells enriched from blood (not recorded which). This clonotype originated in a woman in her 30s who had recovered from COVID-19. The CDR3 DNA reads as TGTGCCAGCACCTCGACGTCGGGGAATGGCTACACCTTC. It is translated as CASTSTSGNGYTF.